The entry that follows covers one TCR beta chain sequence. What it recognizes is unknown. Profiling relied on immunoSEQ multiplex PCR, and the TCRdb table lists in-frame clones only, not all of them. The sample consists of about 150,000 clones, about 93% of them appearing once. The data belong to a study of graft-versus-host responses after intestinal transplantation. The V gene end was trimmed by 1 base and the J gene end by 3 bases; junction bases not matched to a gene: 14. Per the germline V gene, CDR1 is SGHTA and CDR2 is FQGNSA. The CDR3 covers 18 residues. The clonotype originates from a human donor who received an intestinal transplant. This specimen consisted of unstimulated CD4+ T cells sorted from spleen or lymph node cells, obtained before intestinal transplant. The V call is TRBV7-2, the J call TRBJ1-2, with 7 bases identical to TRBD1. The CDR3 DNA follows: TGTGCCAGCAGCTTAGGCTTGGCAGGGGGTTTAGCCGACTATGGCTACACCTTC. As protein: CASSLGLAGGLADYGYTF.